Listed below are T cell receptor beta chains from one sample, sequenced in a study of vaccination effects on CD4 cells after COVID-19. Which antigens these TCRs recognize remains unknown. Here immunoSEQ multiplex PCR was the method, and the copy in TCRdb shows in-frame clones only, minus some. There are fewer than 40,000 clones in the sample; under 85% occur only once, and more than 25% lies in the top ten. The source material was CD4+ T cells from PBMCs cultured with a peptide pool, sampled before COVID-19 vaccination. The receptors were sampled from a human donor who had a prior SARS-CoV-2 infection. Each CDR3 is given with its conserved first and last residue. D genes are given only for firm matches. Clone size, where shown, is once, few, many, or a class for clones that have expanded.

size: few
V: TRBV9
J: TRBJ2-2
D: -
DNA: TGTGCCAGCTCCCCTGTGAACACCGGGGAGCTGTTTTTT
CDR3: CASSPVNTGELFF

size: once
V: TRBV7-2
J: TRBJ2-7
D: -
DNA: TGTGCCAGCAGCTTTGCAGGGACGAACGAGCAGTACTTC
CDR3: CASSFAGTNEQYF

size: -
V: TRBV7-3
J: TRBJ1-6
D: TRBD1
DNA: TGTGCCAGCAGTTCCACAGGGGGGAATTCACCCCTCCACTTT
CDR3: CASSSTGGNSPLHF

size: -
V: TRBV5-8
J: TRBJ2-5
D: -
DNA: TGTGCCAGCAGCTTGTTGGGACACCAAGAGACCCAGTACTTC
CDR3: CASSLLGHQETQYF

size: few
V: TRBV30
J: TRBJ2-7
D: TRBD2
DNA: TGTGCCCGGCTGACAGGGACTAGCGGGGACTCCTACGAGCAGTACTTC
CDR3: CARLTGTSGDSYEQYF

size: few
V: TRBV11-3
J: TRBJ2-7
D: -
DNA: TGTGCCAGCAGCTTAGATTCGGCTACCTACGAGCAGTACTTC
CDR3: CASSLDSATYEQYF

size: -
V: TRBV15
J: TRBJ2-3
D: TRBD1
DNA: TGTGCCACCAGCAGGGGACAGCTTAGCACAGATACGCAGTATTTT
CDR3: CATSRGQLSTDTQYF

size: -
V: TRBV5-4
J: TRBJ2-3
D: -
DNA: TGTGCCAGCAGGACAGCAGACACAGATACGCAGTATTTT
CDR3: CASRTADTDTQYF

size: -
V: TRBV12-5
J: TRBJ2-5
D: -
DNA: TGTGCTAGTGGCCCCCGGACACAAGAGACCCAGTACTTC
CDR3: CASGPRTQETQYF

size: once
V: TRBV5-6
J: TRBJ1-3
D: TRBD1
DNA: TGTGCCAGCAGCTCCTTGTTTTCTGCGACAGGGGACTTCAACACCATATATTTT
CDR3: CASSSLFSATGDFNTIYF

size: -
V: TRBV2
J: TRBJ2-5
D: TRBD1
DNA: TGTGCCAGCAGTGACCGGGACAGGGAGACCCAGTACTTC
CDR3: CASSDRDRETQYF

size: -
V: TRBV7-2
J: TRBJ1-3
D: -
DNA: TGTGCCAGCAGCCGGAGGGAAACCTCTGGAAACACCATATATTTT
CDR3: CASSRRETSGNTIYF

size: -
V: TRBV6-4
J: TRBJ2-1
D: -
DNA: TGTGCCAGCAGTATTACACCGAACTCCTACAATGAGCAGTTCTTC
CDR3: CASSITPNSYNEQFF

size: -
V: TRBV27
J: TRBJ1-6
D: -
DNA: TGTGCCAGCAGCCGTCGGACAGCTCTGAGTTCACCCCTCCACTTT
CDR3: CASSRRTALSSPLHF

size: -
V: TRBV5-8
J: TRBJ1-6
D: -
DNA: TGTGCCAGCAGCTTGGGGTCAGTTCCGGATTCACCCCTCCACTTT
CDR3: CASSLGSVPDSPLHF

size: once
V: TRBV19
J: TRBJ2-5
D: TRBD2
DNA: TGTGCCAGTAGTACCCTAGCGGGAGCCGTGGAGACCCAGTACTTC
CDR3: CASSTLAGAVETQYF

size: -
V: TRBV4-2
J: TRBJ2-1
D: -
DNA: TGTGCCAGCAGCCTGCCCGGGAATGAGCAGTTCTTC
CDR3: CASSLPGNEQFF

size: -
V: TRBV6-2/TRBV6-3
J: TRBJ2-7
D: TRBD2
DNA: TGTGCCAGCAGTTATTCTAGCGGGAGGAGCTCCTACGAGCAGTACTTC
CDR3: CASSYSSGRSSYEQYF

size: -
V: TRBV5-4
J: TRBJ1-1
D: TRBD1
DNA: TGTGCCAGCAGCCTGGGACAGGGGGTATACTCTGAAGCTTTCTTT
CDR3: CASSLGQGVYSEAFF

size: -
V: TRBV12-3/TRBV12-4
J: TRBJ1-1
D: TRBD1
DNA: TGTGCCAGCAGGGACAGGGCTTACACTGAAGCTTTCTTT
CDR3: CASRDRAYTEAFF

size: once
V: TRBV5-4
J: TRBJ2-3
D: -
DNA: TGTGCCAGCAGCCACCTTGGCGGCCTCACAGATACGCAGTATTTT
CDR3: CASSHLGGLTDTQYF

size: -
V: TRBV10-3
J: TRBJ2-6
D: -
DNA: TGTGCCATCAGCCCGAGGGCAGGGGTAGGGGCCAACGTCCTGACTTTC
CDR3: CAISPRAGVGANVLTF

size: -
V: TRBV11-1
J: TRBJ2-1
D: TRBD2
DNA: TGTGCCAGCAGCTTAGGACGGGGCGGGGGGATCAATGAGCAGTTCTTC
CDR3: CASSLGRGGGINEQFF

size: -
V: TRBV19
J: TRBJ1-4
D: -
DNA: TGTGCCAGTAGTATAGATTACGGTAATGAAAAACTGTTTTTT
CDR3: CASSIDYGNEKLFF

size: -
V: TRBV9
J: TRBJ2-7
D: TRBD2
DNA: TGTGCCAGCAGCAAGCATAGTAGCGGGGACAACGAGCAGTACTTC
CDR3: CASSKHSSGDNEQYF

size: -
V: TRBV5-1
J: TRBJ1-1
D: -
DNA: TGCGCCAGCAGCTCCACAGGGACCGCTGAAGCTTTCTTT
CDR3: CASSSTGTAEAFF

size: -
V: TRBV2
J: TRBJ1-2
D: -
DNA: TGTGCCAGCGATGCCCTAAACTATGGCTACACCTTC
CDR3: CASDALNYGYTF

size: -
V: TRBV7-7
J: TRBJ2-2
D: -
DNA: TGTGCTAGCAGCCTCGGACTTCCCGGGGAGCTGTTTTTT
CDR3: CASSLGLPGELFF

size: once
V: TRBV11-3
J: TRBJ2-1
D: -
DNA: TGTGCCAGCAGTCAAGTAGGGCGGACTTTGCAGTTCTTC
CDR3: CASSQVGRTLQFF

size: -
V: TRBV5-4
J: TRBJ2-3
D: TRBD1
DNA: TGTGCCAGCAACAAGGACAGGGGGCGCCCAGATACGCAGTATTTT
CDR3: CASNKDRGRPDTQYF

size: once
V: TRBV5-6
J: TRBJ1-4
D: -
DNA: TGTGCCAGCAGCTCCCGAATGACATTGAGGACTGAAAAACTGTTTTTT
CDR3: CASSSRMTLRTEKLFF

size: -
V: TRBV9
J: TRBJ1-2
D: TRBD1
DNA: TGTGCCAGCAGCGCCGGGTGGGGGACAGCTGCTAACTATGGCTACACCTTC
CDR3: CASSAGWGTAANYGYTF

size: -
V: TRBV2
J: TRBJ2-2
D: TRBD2
DNA: TGTGCCAGCAGATGGGGTGAAATAGCGGGGGCCCGCGGGGAGCTGTTTTTT
CDR3: CASRWGEIAGARGELFF

size: -
V: TRBV18
J: TRBJ2-7
D: -
DNA: TGTGCCAGCTCACCTTCCACGGGGGAGCAGTACTTC
CDR3: CASSPSTGEQYF

size: once
V: TRBV28
J: TRBJ1-4
D: -
DNA: TGTGCCAGCAGTTTATGGGGCCAGGGATACGAAAAACTGTTTTTT
CDR3: CASSLWGQGYEKLFF

size: -
V: TRBV2
J: TRBJ1-6
D: -
DNA: TGTGCCAGCAAGCGGACCTATAATTCACCCCTCCACTTT
CDR3: CASKRTYNSPLHF

size: -
V: TRBV6-5
J: TRBJ2-7
D: -
DNA: TGTGCCAGCAGGCGCGGGACTGGCTCCTACGAGCAGTACTTC
CDR3: CASRRGTGSYEQYF

size: -
V: TRBV18
J: TRBJ1-2
D: -
DNA: TGTGCCAGCTCACTTTCGGACGGAAACTATGGCTACACCTTC
CDR3: CASSLSDGNYGYTF

size: -
V: TRBV19
J: TRBJ1-2
D: TRBD1
DNA: TGTGCCAGTAGTAGGAGTCAGGGGGACTATGGCTACACCTTC
CDR3: CASSRSQGDYGYTF

size: -
V: TRBV5-1
J: TRBJ2-1
D: -
DNA: TGCGCCAGCAGGGAGCCGGGACTGGGATACAATGAGCAGTTCTTC
CDR3: CASREPGLGYNEQFF